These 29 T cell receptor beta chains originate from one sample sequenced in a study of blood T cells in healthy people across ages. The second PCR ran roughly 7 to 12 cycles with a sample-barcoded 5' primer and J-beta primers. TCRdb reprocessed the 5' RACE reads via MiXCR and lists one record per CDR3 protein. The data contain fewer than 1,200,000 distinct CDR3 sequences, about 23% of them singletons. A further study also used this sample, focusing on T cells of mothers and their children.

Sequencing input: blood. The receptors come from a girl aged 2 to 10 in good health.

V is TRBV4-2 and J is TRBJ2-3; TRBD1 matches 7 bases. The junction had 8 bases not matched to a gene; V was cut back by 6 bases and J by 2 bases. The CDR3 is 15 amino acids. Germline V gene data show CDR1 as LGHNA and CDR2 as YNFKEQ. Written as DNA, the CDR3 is TGTGCCAGCAGGAAGGGGGCGCTTCACACAGATACGCAGTATTTT. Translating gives CASRKGALHTDTQYF.

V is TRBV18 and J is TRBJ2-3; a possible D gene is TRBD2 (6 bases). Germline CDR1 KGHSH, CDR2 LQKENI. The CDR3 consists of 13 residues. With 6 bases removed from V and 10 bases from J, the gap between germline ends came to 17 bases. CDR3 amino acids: CASSPGLAVAQYF. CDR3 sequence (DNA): TGTGCCAGCTCGCCGGGACTGGCGGTTGCGCAGTATTTT.

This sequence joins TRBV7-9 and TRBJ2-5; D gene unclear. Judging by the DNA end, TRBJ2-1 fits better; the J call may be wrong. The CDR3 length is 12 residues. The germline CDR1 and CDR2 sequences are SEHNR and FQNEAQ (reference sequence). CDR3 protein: CASSFGVGEQFF. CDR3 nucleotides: TGTGCCAGCAGCTTCGGAGTGGGTGAGCAGTTCTTC.

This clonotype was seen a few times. This CDR3 is CASRVNTQGNTEAFF. CDR3 nucleotide sequence: TGTGCCAGCAGGGTCAACACACAGGGGAACACTGAAGCTTTCTTT. The rearrangement joins TRBV6-9 to TRBJ1-1; D perhaps matches TRBD1 (6 bases). This CDR3 is 15 amino acids long. The germline gives CDR1 MNHGY, CDR2 SVAAGI. V was trimmed by 6 bases and J by 1 base, leaving 15 bases between them.

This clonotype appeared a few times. The CDR3 DNA sequence: TGTGCCAGCAGCCAGAGAGCCGGAAACACCATATATTTT. As protein: CASSQRAGNTIYF. The chain recombines TRBV4-2 with TRBJ1-3, with no clear D. V was pared by 3 bases and J by 4 bases, with 7 bases between. Germline values: CDR1 LGHNA, CDR2 YNFKEQ. CDR3 length: 13 residues.

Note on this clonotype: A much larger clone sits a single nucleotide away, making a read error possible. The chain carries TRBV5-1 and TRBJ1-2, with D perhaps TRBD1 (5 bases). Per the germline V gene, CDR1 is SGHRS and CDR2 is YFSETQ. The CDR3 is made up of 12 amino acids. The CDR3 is CASSWDSYGCTF. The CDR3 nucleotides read TGCGCCAGCAGCTGGGACTCCTATGGCTGCACCTTC.

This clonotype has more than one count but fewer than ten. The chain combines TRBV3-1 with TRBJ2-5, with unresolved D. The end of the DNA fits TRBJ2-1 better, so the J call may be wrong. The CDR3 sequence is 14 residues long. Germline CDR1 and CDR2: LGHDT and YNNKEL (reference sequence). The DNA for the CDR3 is TGTGCCAGCAGCCAAGAGTCCGGGTACAATGAGCAGTTCTTC. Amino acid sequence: CASSQESGYNEQFF.

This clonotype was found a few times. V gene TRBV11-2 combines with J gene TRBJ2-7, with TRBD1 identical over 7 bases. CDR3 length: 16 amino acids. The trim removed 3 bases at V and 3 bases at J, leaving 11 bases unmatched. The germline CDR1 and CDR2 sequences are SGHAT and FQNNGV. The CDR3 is CASSFFSIRDSYEQYF. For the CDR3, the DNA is TGTGCCAGCAGCTTTTTTTCCATAAGGGACAGCTACGAGCAGTACTTC.

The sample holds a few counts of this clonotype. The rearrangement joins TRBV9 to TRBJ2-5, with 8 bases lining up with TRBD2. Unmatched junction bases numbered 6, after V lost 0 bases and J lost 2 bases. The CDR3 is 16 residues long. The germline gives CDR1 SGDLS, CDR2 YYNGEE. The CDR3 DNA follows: TGTGCCAGCAGCGTAGCTGGTAGCGGGGTACAAGAGACCCAGTACTTC. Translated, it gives CASSVAGSGVQETQYF.

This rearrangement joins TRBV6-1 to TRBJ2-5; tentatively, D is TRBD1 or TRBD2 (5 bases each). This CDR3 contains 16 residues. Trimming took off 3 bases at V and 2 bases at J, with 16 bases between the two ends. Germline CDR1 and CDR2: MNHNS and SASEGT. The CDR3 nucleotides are TGTGCCAGCAGTGACCCTACTAGGGGATCACAAGAGACCCAGTACTTC. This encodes CASSDPTRGSQETQYF.

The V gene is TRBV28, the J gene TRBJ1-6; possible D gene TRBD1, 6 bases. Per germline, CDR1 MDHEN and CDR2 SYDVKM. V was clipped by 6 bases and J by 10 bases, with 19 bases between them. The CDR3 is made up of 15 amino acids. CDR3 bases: TGTGCCAGCAGCTCCGGGGGGGCAGGGGAATCACCCCTCCACTTT. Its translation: CASSSGGAGESPLHF.

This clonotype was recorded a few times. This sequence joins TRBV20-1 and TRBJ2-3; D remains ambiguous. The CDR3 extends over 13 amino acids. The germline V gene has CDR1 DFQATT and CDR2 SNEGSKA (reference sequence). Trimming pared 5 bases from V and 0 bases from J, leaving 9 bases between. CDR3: CSAFRTSTDTQYF. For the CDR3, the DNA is TGCAGTGCTTTTAGGACGAGCACAGATACGCAGTATTTT.

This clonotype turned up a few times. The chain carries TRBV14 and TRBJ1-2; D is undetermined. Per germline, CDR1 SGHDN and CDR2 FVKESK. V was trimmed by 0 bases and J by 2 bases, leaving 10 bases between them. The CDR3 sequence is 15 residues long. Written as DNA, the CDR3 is TGTGCCAGCAGCCAAGAATTACCCGGGAACTATGGCTACACCTTC. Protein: CASSQELPGNYGYTF.

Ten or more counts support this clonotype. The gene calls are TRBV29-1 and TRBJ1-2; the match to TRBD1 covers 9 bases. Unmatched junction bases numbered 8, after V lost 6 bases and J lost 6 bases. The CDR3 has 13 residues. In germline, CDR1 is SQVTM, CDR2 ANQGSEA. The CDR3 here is CSVFTGGRDGYTF. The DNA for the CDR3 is TGCAGCGTCTTCACAGGGGGCCGCGATGGCTACACCTTC.

CDR3 amino acids: CASGATLQETQYF. The CDR3, as DNA: TGTGCTAGTGGCGCGACCCTTCAAGAGACCCAGTACTTC. The chain has TRBV12-5 and TRBJ2-5; D is uncertain. From germline, CDR1 is LGHNT and CDR2 FRNRAP. This CDR3 region has 13 residues. Trimming pared 6 bases from V and 2 bases from J, leaving 10 bases between. Filled out from reference TRBV12-5 and TRBJ2-5, the complete variable domain reads DARVTQTPRHKVTEMGQEVTMRCQPILGHNTVFWYRQTMMQGLELLAYFRNRAPLDDSGMPKDRFSAEMPDATLATLKIQPSEPRDSAVYFCASGATLQETQYFGPGTRLLVL.

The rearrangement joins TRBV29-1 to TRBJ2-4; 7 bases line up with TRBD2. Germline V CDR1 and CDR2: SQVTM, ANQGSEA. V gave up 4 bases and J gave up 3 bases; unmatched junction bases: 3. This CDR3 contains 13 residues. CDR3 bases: TGCAGCGTTGTTGCGGGAGTCAAAAACATTCAGTACTTC. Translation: CSVVAGVKNIQYF.

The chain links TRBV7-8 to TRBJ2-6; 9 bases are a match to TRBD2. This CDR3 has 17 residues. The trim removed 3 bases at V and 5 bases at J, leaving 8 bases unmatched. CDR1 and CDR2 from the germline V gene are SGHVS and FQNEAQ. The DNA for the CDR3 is TGTGCCAGCAGCTTTTTGGAGCGGGGGGAACGGGCCAACGTCCTGACTTTC. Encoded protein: CASSFLERGERANVLTF.

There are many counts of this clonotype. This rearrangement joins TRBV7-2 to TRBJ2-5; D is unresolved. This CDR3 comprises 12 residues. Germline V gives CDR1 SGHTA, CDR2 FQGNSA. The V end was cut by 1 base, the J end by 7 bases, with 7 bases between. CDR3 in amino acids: CASSLGTGTQYF. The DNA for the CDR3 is TGTGCCAGCAGCTTAGGGACGGGGACCCAGTACTTC.

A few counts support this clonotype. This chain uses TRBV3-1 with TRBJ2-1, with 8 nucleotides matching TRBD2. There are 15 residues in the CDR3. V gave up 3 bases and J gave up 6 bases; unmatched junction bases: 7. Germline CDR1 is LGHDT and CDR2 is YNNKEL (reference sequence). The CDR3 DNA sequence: TGTGCCAGCAGCCATGTCGGGGGGGCGGGCAATGAGCAGTTCTTC. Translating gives CASSHVGGAGNEQFF.

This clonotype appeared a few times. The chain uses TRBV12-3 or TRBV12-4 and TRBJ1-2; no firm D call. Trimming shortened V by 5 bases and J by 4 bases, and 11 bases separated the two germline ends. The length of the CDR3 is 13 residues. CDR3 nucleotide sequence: TGTGCCAGCAGTCCACAGATAAGCTATGGCTACACCTTC. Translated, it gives CASSPQISYGYTF.

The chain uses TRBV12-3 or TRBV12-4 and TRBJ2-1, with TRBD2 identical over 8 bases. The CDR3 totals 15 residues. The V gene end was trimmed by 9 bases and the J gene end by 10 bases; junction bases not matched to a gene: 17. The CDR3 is CASAAGGRVREEQFF. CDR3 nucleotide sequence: TGTGCCAGTGCGGCGGGGGGCAGGGTCAGAGAGGAGCAGTTCTTC.

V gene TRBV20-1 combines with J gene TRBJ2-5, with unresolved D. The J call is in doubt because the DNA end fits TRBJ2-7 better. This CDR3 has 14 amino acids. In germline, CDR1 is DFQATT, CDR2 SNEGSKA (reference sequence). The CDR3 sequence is CSARETGQVGEQYF. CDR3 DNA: TGCAGTGCTAGAGAAACTGGGCAGGTTGGCGAGCAGTACTTC.

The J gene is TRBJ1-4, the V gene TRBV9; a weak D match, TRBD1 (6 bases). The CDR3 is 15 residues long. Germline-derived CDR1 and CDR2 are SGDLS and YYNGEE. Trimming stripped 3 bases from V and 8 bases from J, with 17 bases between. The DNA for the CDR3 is TGTGCCAGCAGCGAGGGGTCAGGGGAAAGCGAAAAACTGTTTTTT. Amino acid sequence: CASSEGSGESEKLFF.

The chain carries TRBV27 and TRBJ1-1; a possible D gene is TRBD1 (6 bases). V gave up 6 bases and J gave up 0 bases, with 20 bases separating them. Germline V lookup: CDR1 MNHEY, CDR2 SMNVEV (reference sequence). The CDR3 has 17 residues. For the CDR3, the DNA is TGTGCCAGCAGGGCAGGGGCCGCAGGGTTCTTGAACACTGAAGCTTTCTTT. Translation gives CASRAGAAGFLNTEAFF.

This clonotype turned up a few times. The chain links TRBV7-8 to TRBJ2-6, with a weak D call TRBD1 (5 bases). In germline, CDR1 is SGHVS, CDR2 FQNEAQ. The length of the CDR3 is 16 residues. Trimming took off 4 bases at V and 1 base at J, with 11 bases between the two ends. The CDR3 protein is CASSSNQGSGANVLTF. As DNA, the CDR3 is TGTGCCAGCAGCTCGAATCAGGGTTCTGGGGCCAACGTCCTGACTTTC. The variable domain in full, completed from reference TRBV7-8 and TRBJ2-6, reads GAGVSQSPRYKVAKRGQDVALRCDPISGHVSLFWYQQALGQGPEFLTYFQNEAQLDKSGLPSDRFFAERPEGSVSTLKIQRTQQEDSAVYLCASSSNQGSGANVLTFGAGSRLTVL.

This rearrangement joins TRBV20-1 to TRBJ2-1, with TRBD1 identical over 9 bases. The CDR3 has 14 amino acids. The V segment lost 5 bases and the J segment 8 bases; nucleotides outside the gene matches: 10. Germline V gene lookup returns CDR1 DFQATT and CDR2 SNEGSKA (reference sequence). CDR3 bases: TGCAGTGCTTTCGGGACAGGGCTTGGCGATGAGCAGTTCTTC. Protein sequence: CSAFGTGLGDEQFF.

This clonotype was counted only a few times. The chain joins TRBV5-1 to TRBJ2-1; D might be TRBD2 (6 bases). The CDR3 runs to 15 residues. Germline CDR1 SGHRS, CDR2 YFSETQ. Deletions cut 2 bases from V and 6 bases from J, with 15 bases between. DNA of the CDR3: TGCGCCAGCAGCTTCCGGGACTCCCCAGGCAATGAGCAGTTCTTC. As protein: CASSFRDSPGNEQFF.

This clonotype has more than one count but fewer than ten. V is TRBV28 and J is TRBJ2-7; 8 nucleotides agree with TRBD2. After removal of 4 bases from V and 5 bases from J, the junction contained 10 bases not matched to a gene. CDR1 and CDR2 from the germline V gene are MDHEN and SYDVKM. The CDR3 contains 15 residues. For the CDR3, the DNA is TGTGCCAGCAGTTCGCTTTTTGGGACTAGAAACGAGCAGTACTTC. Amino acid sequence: CASSSLFGTRNEQYF.

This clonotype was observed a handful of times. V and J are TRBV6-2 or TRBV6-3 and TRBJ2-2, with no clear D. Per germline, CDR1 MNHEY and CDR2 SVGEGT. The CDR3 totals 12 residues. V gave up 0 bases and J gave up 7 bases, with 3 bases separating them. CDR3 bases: TGTGCCAGCAGTTACTCGGTCGGGGAGCTGTTTTTT. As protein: CASSYSVGELFF.